This passage covers 26 T cell receptor beta chains from one sample sequenced in a study of cytomegalovirus exposure and HLA in healthy donors (dated by TCRdb to 2015 to 2018). The method behind the library was the immunoSEQ multiplex PCR assay. A mixture of 60 forward primers for TCR Vbeta segments and 13 reverse primers for TCR Jbeta segments was used in the multiplex PCR. This is the immuneACCESS table as TCRdb keeps it, with only in-frame sequences that have V and J called. A part of the clones is gone; compared with another copy, unresolved V genes explain less than half, and the rest is unexplained. Within this sample are 150,000 to 200,000 clones, with about 70% of them counted one time only. 2.5% to 3.5% of the sample is in the top ten clones. Sequencing was performed on PBMCs. These receptors came from a male donor in good health and CMV-seronegative.

The chain joins TRBV5-1 to TRBJ2-5; D unresolved. V dropped 4 bases and J dropped 5 bases, with 12 bases sitting between them. The length of the CDR3 is 13 residues. The germline V gene has CDR1 SGHRS and CDR2 YFSETQ. CDR3: CASSMTAFETQYF. As DNA, the CDR3 is TGCGCCAGCAGCATGACTGCTTTTGAGACCCAGTACTTC.

The chain combines TRBV20-1 with TRBJ2-7, with D maybe TRBD2 (5 bases). Germline V gene sequence: CDR1 DFQATT, CDR2 SNEGSKA (reference sequence). This CDR3 is 11 amino acids long. Trimming shortened V by 1 base and J by 4 bases, and 5 bases separated the two germline ends. The CDR3 DNA follows: TGCAGTGCTAGAGGAGGGTACGAGCAGTACTTC. It specifies CSARGGYEQYF.

This clone occurred a few times. This chain uses TRBV5-4 with TRBJ2-5, with D maybe TRBD2 (7 bases). V shed 7 bases and J shed 7 bases, with 23 bases lying between them. The length of the CDR3 is 15 residues. Germline CDR1 is SGHNT and CDR2 is YYREEE (reference sequence). The CDR3 nucleotides read TGTGCCAGCGCTAGGGGGGGGGCGGTCGGAGGGACCCAGTACTTC. Residues: CASARGGAVGGTQYF.

The chain links TRBV6-4 to TRBJ2-1, with a tentative D call TRBD1 (6 bases). V lost 6 bases to trimming and J lost 6 bases, with 15 bases between them. In germline, CDR1 is MRHNA, CDR2 SNTAGT. This CDR3 is 14 amino acids long. This chain's CDR3 is CASRRDADSNEQFF. The CDR3 DNA is TGTGCCAGCAGGAGGGATGCGGACAGCAATGAGCAGTTCTTC.

This chain connects TRBV7-2 to TRBJ1-5; TRBD1 agrees at 7 bases. CDR1 is SGHTA, CDR2 FQGNSA, per germline. The CDR3 sequence is 16 residues long. The ends lost 0 bases at V and 4 bases at J; junction bases unmatched: 6. The CDR3, as DNA: TGTGCCAGCAGCTTAGCGACAGGGTTTCTTAATCAGCCCCAGCATTTT. Translating it yields CASSLATGFLNQPQHF.

The J gene is TRBJ2-5, the V gene TRBV7-9; 7 bases are shared with TRBD2. This CDR3 contains 15 residues. The V and J ends lost 7 bases and 4 bases, in that order; junction bases with no gene match: 12. The germline V gene encodes CDR1 SEHNR and CDR2 FQNEAQ (reference sequence). The CDR3 loop is CASTPVGGRGETQYF. In DNA, the CDR3 is TGTGCCAGCACCCCCGTGGGGGGGAGAGGAGAGACCCAGTACTTC.

The V and J genes are TRBV4-2 and TRBJ2-1; 7 bases match TRBD2. This CDR3 spans 14 amino acids. Germline CDR1 reads LGHNA; CDR2 reads YNFKEQ. With V trimmed by 5 bases and J by 3 bases, 4 bases remained unmatched. Written as DNA, the CDR3 is TGTGCCAGCAGCTTCGGGACTAACTACAATGAGCAGTTCTTC. Translated, it gives CASSFGTNYNEQFF.

The genes are TRBV4-3 and TRBJ2-7; 9 bases fit TRBD1. V dropped 0 bases and J dropped 6; count of bases not matched to a gene: 6. This CDR3 comprises 15 residues. The germline V gene encodes CDR1 LGHNA and CDR2 YSLEER. The DNA of the CDR3 is TGCGCCAGCAGCCAAGAGGGGACAGGGAAGGGCGAGCAGTACTTC. Protein product: CASSQEGTGKGEQYF.

The rearrangement joins TRBV9 to TRBJ2-5; D is unresolved. Trimming cost V 0 bases and J 3 bases, with 12 bases left between them. CDR1 is SGDLS, CDR2 YYNGEE, per germline. CDR3 size: 15 residues. The CDR3 region has the DNA TGTGCCAGCAGCGTAGGCGGAATTCTTAAAGAGACCCAGTACTTC. Translating gives CASSVGGILKETQYF.

The genes are TRBV7-2 and TRBJ2-7; D is perhaps TRBD1 (6 bases). Trimming took off 5 bases at V and 3 bases at J, with 11 bases between the two ends. Germline assignment: CDR1 SGHTA and CDR2 FQGNSA. CDR3 length: 13 residues. For the CDR3, the DNA is TGTGCCAGCAGCCCGGAACAGGGCTACGAGCAGTACTTC. It translates to CASSPEQGYEQYF.

The V gene is TRBV28, the J gene TRBJ2-1; perhaps TRBD2 as D (5 bases). This CDR3 spans 14 amino acids. Germline V gene data show CDR1 as MDHEN and CDR2 as SYDVKM. V was cut by 3 bases and J by 6 bases, with 12 bases left in between. CDR3 region: CASSFLALVNEQFF. The CDR3 DNA follows: TGTGCCAGCAGTTTCCTAGCCCTTGTCAATGAGCAGTTCTTC.

The chain has TRBV5-6 and TRBJ1-6; tentatively, D is TRBD1 (6 bases). The CDR3 is made up of 14 amino acids. Germline V gives CDR1 SGHDT, CDR2 YYEEEE. V lost 3 bases and J 9 bases, leaving 13 bases between the germline ends. The CDR3 DNA follows: TGTGCCAGCAGCTCAACAGGGCGTATTTCACCCCTCCACTTT. Translated: CASSSTGRISPLHF.

V gene TRBV7-2 combines with J gene TRBJ1-1, with D tentatively TRBD1 (6 bases). CDR3 length: 14 residues. Trimming stripped 5 bases from V and 7 bases from J, with 17 bases between. From germline, CDR1 is SGHTA and CDR2 FQGNSA. The CDR3 DNA reads TGTGCCAGCAGCCCCTCGTGGGGGCAAATTGAAGCTTTCTTT. Its protein product is CASSPSWGQIEAFF. Supplemented by reference TRBV7-2 and TRBJ1-1, the full variable domain reads GAGVSQSPSNKVTEKGKDVELRCDPISGHTALYWYRQSLGQGLEFLIYFQGNSAPDKSGLPSDRFSAERTGGSVSTLTIQRTQQEDSAVYLCASSPSWGQIEAFFGQGTRLTVV.

This sequence joins TRBV7-9 and TRBJ1-4; 8 bases are shared with TRBD1. Germline CDR1 is SEHNR and CDR2 is FQNEAQ (reference sequence). Losses at the gene ends were 4 bases for V and 11 bases for J; bases not matched to a gene: 18. The CDR3 totals 17 residues. The CDR3: CASSSDTVTGVIVKLFF. The DNA for the CDR3 is TGTGCCAGCAGCTCAGACACCGTGACAGGGGTGATTGTGAAACTGTTTTTT.

This chain uses TRBV7-3 with TRBJ2-3; 12 bases are shared with TRBD2. CDR3 length: 15 residues. The J segment lost 3 bases and the V segment lost 4 bases, leaving 2 bases of the junction unmatched. Germline lookup yields CDR1 SGHTA and CDR2 FQGTGA. This chain's CDR3 is CASSSGLAGTDTQYF. The CDR3 DNA reads as TGTGCCAGCAGCTCCGGACTAGCGGGAACAGATACGCAGTATTTT.

In its sample, this clone was seen a few times. For the CDR3, the DNA is TGTGCCAGCAGTAGGTTAGACAGACCCAATCAGCCCCAGCATTTT. Amino acids: CASSRLDRPNQPQHF. The chain is built from TRBV27 and TRBJ1-5; D is perhaps TRBD1 (5 bases). Germline CDR1 MNHEY, CDR2 SMNVEV (reference sequence). Between the trimmed V and J ends, which lost 5 bases and 3 bases, there was a span of 14 bases. CDR3 size: 15 residues.

In this sample, this clone turned up once. The genes are TRBV7-3 and TRBJ2-5; weak D call: TRBD2 (5 bases). V lost 6 bases to trimming and J lost 4 bases, with 18 bases between them. The CDR3 loop spans 15 amino acids. Germline CDR1 and CDR2: SGHTA and FQGTGA. CDR3 residues: CASSYTSGVGETQYF. The CDR3 DNA reads TGTGCCAGCAGTTACACCTCCGGGGTCGGAGAGACCCAGTACTTC.

This clone was observed a handful of times. V gene TRBV7-9 combines with J gene TRBJ2-3; the D is unclear. The CDR3 sequence is 16 residues long. The germline V gene encodes CDR1 SEHNR and CDR2 FQNEAQ (reference sequence). V was shortened by 2 bases and J by 0 bases, with 12 bases between the two germline ends. The CDR3 nucleotides are TGTGCCAGCAGCTTACCGGGTCCGCTCAGCACAGATACGCAGTATTTT. As protein: CASSLPGPLSTDTQYF.

The V call is TRBV19, the J call TRBJ1-5; D perhaps matches TRBD1 (6 bases). The CDR3 runs 13 residues. Trimming stripped 3 bases from V and 6 bases from J, with 9 bases between. Germline V gene lookup returns CDR1 LNHDA and CDR2 SQIVND (reference sequence). The CDR3 sequence is CASSIGGLQPQHF. CDR3 bases: TGTGCCAGTAGTATCGGGGGGCTTCAGCCCCAGCATTTT.

The chain couples TRBV2 to TRBJ1-1; the D is unclear. The CDR3 sequence is 13 residues long. Between the trimmed V and J ends, which lost 9 bases and 1 base, there was a span of 12 bases. Germline CDR1 is SNHLY and CDR2 is FYNNEI. The CDR3 is CARADWQNTEAFF. CDR3 DNA: TGTGCCAGGGCGGACTGGCAGAACACTGAAGCTTTCTTT.

The rearrangement joins TRBV15 to TRBJ1-4; D possibly corresponds to TRBD1 (5 bases). The germline gives CDR1 LNHNV, CDR2 YYDKDF (reference sequence). The length of the CDR3 is 16 residues. Trimming left V 1 base short and J 4 bases short, with 13 bases between. The CDR3, as DNA: TGTGCCACCAGCAGAGCCGGGGGAGGACTTAATGAAAAACTGTTTTTT. Encoded protein: CATSRAGGGLNEKLFF.

V usage is TRBV29-1 and J usage is TRBJ1-5; 8 positions agree with TRBD1. The trim removed 6 bases at V and 0 bases at J, leaving 1 base unmatched. Germline CDR1 SQVTM, CDR2 ANQGSEA. CDR3 length: 13 amino acids. CDR3 residues: CSVGQASNQPQHF. CDR3 DNA: TGCAGCGTGGGACAGGCTAGCAATCAGCCCCAGCATTTT.

The chain recombines TRBV19 with TRBJ1-2; 10 bases line up with TRBD1. Germline V gives CDR1 LNHDA, CDR2 SQIVND (reference sequence). CDR3 length: 14 residues. V trimming: 7 bases; J trimming: 8 bases; junction bases outside the gene matches: 10. The DNA for the CDR3 is TGTGCCAGTACCTCCGGGACAGGGGTTTGGGGCTACACCTTC. This gives the protein CASTSGTGVWGYTF.

V usage is TRBV2 and J usage is TRBJ2-5, with a possible D match to TRBD1 (5 bases). The CDR3 sequence is 14 residues long. In germline, CDR1 is SNHLY, CDR2 FYNNEI. V lost 0 bases to trimming and J lost 1 base, with 6 bases between them. CDR3 protein: CASSEADTQETQYF. The CDR3 DNA follows: TGTGCCAGCAGTGAAGCGGACACCCAAGAGACCCAGTACTTC. Full variable domain (outside the CDR3, taken from reference TRBV2 and TRBJ2-5): EPEVTQTPSHQVTQMGQEVILRCVPISNHLYFYWYRQILGQKVEFLVSFYNNEISEKSEIFDDQFSVERPDGSNFTLKIRSTKLEDSAMYFCASSEADTQETQYFGPGTRLLVL.

The rearrangement links TRBV9 to TRBJ2-7; 8 bases line up with TRBD2. V lost 0 bases and J lost 3; bases outside the gene matches: 5. CDR1 SGDLS and CDR2 YYNGEE come from the germline V gene. This CDR3 comprises 15 residues. The CDR3 DNA reads as TGTGCCAGCAGCGTAGCCCACGGGGGGGGCTACGAGCAGTACTTC. Its protein product is CASSVAHGGGYEQYF. Together with reference TRBV9 and TRBJ2-7, the CDR3 gives the full variable domain: DSGVTQTPKHLITATGQRVTLRCSPRSGDLSVYWYQQSLDQGLQFLIQYYNGEERAKGNILERFSAQQFPDLHSELNLSSLELGDSALYFCASSVAHGGGYEQYFGPGTRLTVT.

The chain links TRBV28 to TRBJ1-6; D gene uncertain. Germline V gene sequence: CDR1 MDHEN, CDR2 SYDVKM. This CDR3 has 14 residues. Trimming cost V 2 bases and J 10 bases, with 12 bases left between them. The CDR3 coding sequence is TGTGCCAGCAGTTTAGTGACATCTACCTCACCCCTCCACTTT. It translates to CASSLVTSTSPLHF.